The sequence of this T cell receptor (beta chain) was determined in a study of T cell repertoires in aging, cancer and after chemotherapy. Study-wide context: Pre- and post-chemotherapy samples were paired from chronic lymphocytic leukemia patients treated with fludarabine- or bendamustine-based regimens.

TCR beta rearrangements were amplified from peripheral blood genomic DNA. In its sample, this clonotype ranks as medium-sized. CDR3 length equals 13 residues. The germline V gene encodes CDR1 GTSNPN and CDR2 SVGIG (reference sequence). V lost 1 base to trimming and J lost 6 bases, with 10 bases between them. TRB rearrangements spanning V, D and J were amplified using mixed TRB-A/B primers. TCRdb independently ran MiXCR on the multiplex PCR reads; one entry per CDR3 protein. The table shows 9,000 or so distinct CDR3 sequences, with 20% to 30% occurring only once. The receptor comes from a human donor with a blood cancer. The donor label of this sample is uncertain. The chain joins TRBV30 to TRBJ2-1, with D perhaps matching TRBD2 (5 bases). The sequenced sample consisted of blood. As DNA, the CDR3 is TGTGCCTGGAGTGGCCCCGCGGGCAATGAGCAGTTCTTC. This translates into CAWSGPAGNEQFF.